This TCR beta chain appears in the sequencing data of a study of blood T cell repertoires in COVID-19 (dated by TCRdb to about 2020). General notes on the study: The collaborator samples originated in the United States, Italy and Spain and spanned the acute and convalescent phases of COVID-19. The material from the prospective study consisted of cDNA or gDNA derived from T cells, B-cell-depleted T cells, or PBMCs. The samples were drawn from the first 160 participants of the ongoing ImmuneRACE study and from 950 to 1,500 subjects provided by 6 global collaborators. The repertoires were released in a freely available public database intended as a resource for research on the immune response to SARS-CoV-2. Where available, HLA class I and class II types were obtained from metadata supplied by the sample provider rather than from assay-based typing. The sample metadata nearly always contained a de-identified subject ID, COVID-19 status, age in years and sex. Deeply sampled blood TCRbeta repertoires from subjects exposed to, actively infected with, or recovered from COVID-19 were included in the dataset. Paper-wide results and their limitations: The quantity of clinical and demographic metadata differed by source and by participant and was supplied without curation.

TCRbeta CDR3 regions were amplified from genomic DNA by means of the immunoSEQ Assay, a bias-controlled multiplex PCR. As for the original processing: The number of nucleated cells in each sample was estimated by amplification of reference gene primers within the assay. Sequence reads were collapsed and filtered to measure the absolute abundance of every unique TCRbeta CDR3 rearrangement. For each sample, productive Simpson clonality was calculated as the square root of Simpson's diversity index over productive rearrangements. In its TCRdb copy, this immuneACCESS table keeps in-frame sequences only and misses some clones. Where compared with another copy, unresolved V genes explain less than half of these, and the others have no known cause. That table is the source of V, J and clone size, and D and trimming were worked out from the DNA. The sample has approximately 24,000 clones on record, approximately 87% of them singletons. The ten most abundant clones make up 25% of the sample.

This clone was detected once. It has no known antigen specificity. Per-base qualities were not stored, and no clone one base away is much larger. Taken from cysteine to phenylalanine, the CDR3 has 17 residues. Left in the record is the CDR3 DNA by itself, 51 bases read in frame from the first base. Each collaborating institution followed its own protocols to collect whole blood in K2EDTA tubes. For TCRbeta analysis, collaborators shipped samples in one of three forms: frozen whole blood, isolated PBMCs, or DNA extracted from either of those sample types. The chain is made from TRBV21-1 and TRBJ2-2; the tabulated D call, TRBD1, remains unverified against the DNA. TRBV21-1 is a listed pseudogene. Sequencing input: peripheral blood. This sequence was found in a human donor with active COVID-19. The donor label of this sample is uncertain. The encoded CDR3 is CASSTPGQGAGTGELFF. The nucleotide sequence reads as follows: TGTGCCAGCAGCACTCCGGGACAGGGGGCGGGCACCGGGGAGCTGTTTTTT.